A selection of T cell receptor beta chains follows, all from one sample in a study of blood T cells in healthy people across ages. One entry per CDR3 protein results from TCRdb running MiXCR on the 5' RACE reads. The sample carries some 760,000 distinct CDR3 sequences, around 25% recorded once. The data were also submitted as part of a second study, on T cells of mothers and their children.

The sample consisted of blood. All receptors derive from a boy aged 10-17 years in good health. The CDR3 runs from the conserved cysteine through the conserved F or W. The D gene is left open where the match is weak. Size is omitted from some rows. Given values are once, few, many or a class for expanded clones.

j_call d_call v_call clone_size cdr3_nt cdr3_aa
TRBJ1-1 TRBD1 TRBV9 NA TGTGCCAGCAGCGTAGGGGACAGGGCCCACCCGAACACTGAAGCTTTCTTT CASSVGDRAHPNTEAFF
TRBJ2-1 TRBD2 TRBV7-9 few TGTGCCAGCAGCCGTCTAGCGGGGGAGCGGGGGCATGAGCAGTTCTTC CASSRLAGERGHEQFF
TRBJ2-4 NA TRBV9 few TGTGCCAGCAGCTTGGGAGCAATAGACATTCAGTACTTC CASSLGAIDIQYF
TRBJ1-6 TRBD1 TRBV6-1 few TGTGCCAGCCGAATCTTAGACAGGGAGGGTTTATGGTCACCCCTCCACTTT CASRILDREGLWSPLHF
TRBJ2-3 TRBD2 TRBV7-2 NA TGTGCCAGCAGCTTACGGCCTAGCGGGTTCGGTAGCACAGATACGCAGTATTTT CASSLRPSGFGSTDTQYF
TRBJ2-1 NA TRBV28 NA TGTGCCAGCAGTCCAGAGGTCAGATCATACAATGAGCAGTTCTTC CASSPEVRSYNEQFF
TRBJ2-5 TRBD2 TRBV29-1 NA TGCAGCGTCAGCGGGGGGCAGCAAGAGACCCAGTACTTC CSVSGGQQETQYF
TRBJ1-2 NA TRBV15 NA TGTGCCACCAGCAGAGACTCCCTAACGGATGGCTACACCTTC CATSRDSLTDGYTF
TRBJ1-4 NA TRBV7-9 NA TGTGCCAGCAGCTTAGAAGTCGAGGAAAAACTGTTTTTT CASSLEVEEKLFF
TRBJ2-7 TRBD1 TRBV4-3 NA TGCGCCAGCAGCCGAGGTCGGGACAGGGGAGACGAGCAGTACTTC CASSRGRDRGDEQYF
TRBJ2-7 TRBD1 TRBV7-9 NA TGTGCCAGCAGCTCACAGGGGGGCATCTACGAGCAGTACTTC CASSSQGGIYEQYF
TRBJ2-5 TRBD1 TRBV20-1 NA TGCAGTGCTAGAAGGGACAGGGGGAGAGGGGAGACCCAGTACTTC CSARRDRGRGETQYF
TRBJ2-3 TRBD2 TRBV6-6 few TGTGCCAGTCTCTTTGGCGGGGGTGCAGATACGCAGTATTTT CASLFGGGADTQYF
TRBJ2-7 NA TRBV28 once TGTGCCAGCAGGGTTAGCGGCTCCTACGAGCAGTACTTC CASRVSGSYEQYF
TRBJ2-1 NA TRBV3-1 NA TGTGCCAGCAGCCGGAGGACAGGGAGGGGCAATGAGCAGTTCTTC CASSRRTGRGNEQFF
TRBJ2-7 NA TRBV28 few TGTGCCAGCAGTTTAATGTCGGGGACGTCCTACGAGCAGTACTTC CASSLMSGTSYEQYF
TRBJ1-5 NA TRBV25-1 NA TGTGCCAGCAGCGGACCGAGTTCTTATAGCAATCAGCCCCAGCATTTT CASSGPSSYSNQPQHF
TRBJ2-4 NA TRBV7-2 few TGTGCCAGCAGCTCACAGGGTTCCCTAGCCAAAAACATTCAGTACTTC CASSSQGSLAKNIQYF
TRBJ1-4 TRBD1 TRBV7-9 NA TGTGCCAGCAGCATCGGGACAGTTAATGAAAAACTGTTTTTT CASSIGTVNEKLFF
TRBJ2-1 TRBD1 TRBV7-9 NA TGTGCCAGCAGCTCTAAAACGGGAGGGGGACAGGGGAATGAGCAGTTCTTC CASSSKTGGGQGNEQFF
TRBJ1-2 NA TRBV28 NA TGTGCCAGCAGTTTAGCTAACACGGGCTACACCTTC CASSLANTGYTF
TRBJ2-7 TRBD2 TRBV7-2 few TGTGCCAGCAGCCCACAGCGGGGCTTAACCTACGAGCAGTACTTC CASSPQRGLTYEQYF
TRBJ2-5 NA TRBV5-1 few TGCGCCAGCAGCACCGGACAGATCCAAGAGACCCAGTACTTC CASSTGQIQETQYF
TRBJ2-4 TRBD1 TRBV7-8 NA TGTGCCAGCAGCCGCGGACAGGGAGAGGACATTCAGTACTTC CASSRGQGEDIQYF
TRBJ2-4 NA TRBV28 few TGTGCCAGCAGCCCACCTGACTCCATCAAAAACATTCAGTACTTC CASSPPDSIKNIQYF
TRBJ2-7 TRBD2 TRBV13 NA TGTGCCAGCAGCTTAAGAGCGGGAGTGGTCTACGAGCAGTACTTC CASSLRAGVVYEQYF
TRBJ1-4 NA TRBV18 NA TGTGCCAGCTCGACAGGAGCAACTAATGAAAAACTGTTTTTT CASSTGATNEKLFF
TRBJ1-1 NA TRBV29-1 NA TGCAGCGTTGATAAGGGTATAACTGAAGCTTTCTTT CSVDKGITEAFF
TRBJ2-7 TRBD1 TRBV7-9 few TGTGCCAGCAGCTTAGGGGACAGGGTTGACGAGCAGTACTTC CASSLGDRVDEQYF
TRBJ1-4 TRBD1 TRBV29-1 few TGCAGCGCTACACGGACAGGGGTGAACGAAAAACTGTTTTTT CSATRTGVNEKLFF
TRBJ2-7 NA TRBV4-3 few TGCGCCAGCAGCCAAGATCACCCAGGAAGCGCCTACGAGCAGTACTTC CASSQDHPGSAYEQYF
TRBJ2-2 NA TRBV5-1 NA TGCGCCAGCAGCCCACTAGCGAACACCGGGGAGCTGTTTTTT CASSPLANTGELFF
TRBJ1-2 NA TRBV7-3 NA TGTGCCAGCAGCCTTATCCGAGTTAACAACTATGGCTACACCTTC CASSLIRVNNYGYTF
TRBJ2-5 TRBD2 TRBV7-6 NA TGTGCCAGCAGCCGGGAGGGCCATGGGGAGACCCAGTACTTC CASSREGHGETQYF
TRBJ2-5 NA TRBV7-8 NA TGTGCCAGCAGCGCGCCGGCCCTATCTGTGCCCCAGTACTTC CASSAPALSVPQYF
TRBJ2-2 NA TRBV27 few TGTGCCAGCAGTTCCCCGCGGGACATACAGTGGGGGGAGCTGTTTTTT CASSSPRDIQWGELFF
TRBJ2-1 TRBD2 TRBV5-1 few TGCGCCAGCAGCCATAGCGGGAAAACCTCCTACAATGAGCAGTTCTTC CASSHSGKTSYNEQFF
TRBJ2-2 TRBD1 TRBV29-1 NA TGCAGCGTAAGACAGGGCGATACCGGGGAGCTGTTTTTT CSVRQGDTGELFF
TRBJ2-5 TRBD2 TRBV2 NA TGTGCCAGCAGTGTTGAAAGGGAGGGGGAGACCCAGTACTTC CASSVEREGETQYF
TRBJ1-1 NA TRBV20-1 few TGCAGTGCTAGAGATTTGGAGGCTTTTTCTGGAGTGAACACTGAAGCTTTCTTT CSARDLEAFSGVNTEAFF
TRBJ2-7 TRBD1 TRBV4-2 NA TGTGCCAGCAGCCAAGGTGGGACAGGGTATAAGCAGTACTTC CASSQGGTGYKQYF
TRBJ1-5 TRBD1 TRBV6-5 few TGTGCCAGCCGCCGGACAGGGGGAGCGGGTCAGCCCCAGCATTTT CASRRTGGAGQPQHF